These 31 T cell receptor beta chains came from one sample sequenced in a study of cytomegalovirus exposure and HLA in healthy donors. Amplification used 60 Vbeta primers and 13 Jbeta primers. Sequencing was performed with immunoSEQ multiplex PCR; in TCRdb, only in-frame clones are kept and a portion is missing. In the table there are fewer than 200,000 clones, 60% to 80% of which are singletons. The sequencing input was PBMCs. The receptors come from a man between 18 and 35 years old in good health and CMV-seropositive.

Notes on this clone: Distinct nucleotide sequences in the sample also encode this CDR3. This chain joins TRBV14 and TRBJ2-7, with 7 bases fitting TRBD1. CDR3 length equals 14 residues. In germline, CDR1 is SGHDN, CDR2 FVKESK. V dropped 4 bases and J dropped 2; count of bases not matched to a gene: 5. The CDR3 coding sequence is TGTGCCAGCAGCCCGCGGACAGGCACCTACGAGCAGTACTTC. It yields the protein CASSPRTGTYEQYF.

This chain joins TRBV18 and TRBJ2-2; the match to TRBD1 covers 9 bases. Germline CDR1 reads KGHSH; CDR2 reads LQKENI. The V gene end was trimmed by 1 base and the J gene end by 5 bases; junction bases not matched to a gene: 11. The CDR3 totals 18 residues. DNA of the CDR3: TGTGCCAGCTCACCACAACGGGCCGGGACAGGGACGACCGGGGAGCTGTTTTTT. Amino acids: CASSPQRAGTGTTGELFF.

The V and J genes are TRBV10-3 and TRBJ1-4, with TRBD1 matching over 7 bases. This CDR3 comprises 11 residues. Trimming took 10 bases from V and 7 from J; bases not matched to a gene: 3. Germline values: CDR1 ENHRY, CDR2 SYGVKD. The CDR3 nucleotides are TGTGCCACTGGGACAGCTGAAAAACTGTTTTTT. This encodes CATGTAEKLFF.

The gene calls are TRBV9 and TRBJ1-6, with 10 bases matching TRBD1. The CDR3 totals 19 residues. J was trimmed by 2 bases and V by 3 bases; bases with no gene match: 11. The germline V gene has CDR1 SGDLS and CDR2 YYNGEE. The CDR3 region has the DNA TGTGCCAGCAGCGGAGAGGGACAGGGGATCCCCGCCTATAATTCACCCCTCCACTTT. Its translation: CASSGEGQGIPAYNSPLHF.

The chain carries TRBV5-5 and TRBJ1-5, with 8 bases that match TRBD1. The CDR3 is 15 amino acids. Trimming removed 4 bases from V and 7 bases from J; junction bases left unmatched: 10. The germline CDR1 and CDR2 sequences are SGHKS and YYEKEE (reference sequence). In DNA, the CDR3 is TGTGCCAGCAGCCTTGAGGACAGGGCAGGGCAGCCCCAGCATTTT. This sequence encodes CASSLEDRAGQPQHF.

This clone was found once. J is TRBJ1-4 and V is TRBV10-1; 10 bases match TRBD1. The CDR3 loop spans 16 amino acids. J lost 4 bases, V lost 6 bases, and 8 bases had no gene match. Germline V gives CDR1 WNHNN, CDR2 SYGVQD (reference sequence). The DNA of the CDR3 is TGCGCCAGCAGCTCCGGGACAGGGGAAAATAATGAAAAACTGTTTTTT. Protein sequence: CASSSGTGENNEKLFF.

This clone was seen just once. The V gene is TRBV11-3, the J gene TRBJ1-1; D uncertain. Trimming left V 2 bases short and J 8 bases short, with 9 bases between. Germline CDR1 and CDR2: SGHNT and YENEEA. The CDR3 has 12 residues. The CDR3 protein is CASSLSGVEAFF. In DNA form, the CDR3 reads TGTGCCAGCAGCTTATCCGGGGTAGAAGCTTTCTTT.

This rearrangement joins TRBV25-1 to TRBJ2-2, with a tentative D call TRBD1 (6 bases). V dropped 6 bases and J dropped 2 bases, with 16 bases sitting between them. CDR1 is MGHDK, CDR2 SYGVNS, per germline. The CDR3 covers 16 residues. The CDR3: CASRPGATGNTGELFF. As DNA, the CDR3 is TGTGCCAGCAGACCAGGGGCGACAGGAAACACCGGGGAGCTGTTTTTT.

The chain employs TRBV19 and TRBJ1-5; D possibly corresponds to TRBD1 (6 bases). CDR1 and CDR2 (germline): LNHDA, SQIVND (reference sequence). Trimming removed 4 bases from V and 5 bases from J, with 18 bases in between. CDR3 length: 16 amino acids. The CDR3 spells CASSKGGAGWDQPQHF. CDR3 DNA: TGTGCCAGTAGTAAAGGGGGGGCGGGGTGGGATCAGCCCCAGCATTTT.

The chain combines TRBV4-1 with TRBJ2-1; 12 bases are a match to TRBD2. The V and J ends lost 0 bases and 12 bases, in that order; junction bases with no gene match: 9. This CDR3 region has 16 residues. Germline V gene lookup returns CDR1 MGHRA and CDR2 YSYEKL. CDR3 loop: CASSQELTSGSNRQFF. The CDR3 bases are TGCGCCAGCAGCCAAGAATTGACTAGCGGGAGTAATCGGCAGTTCTTC.

The chain couples TRBV7-9 to TRBJ1-1; possibly TRBD1 for D (6 bases). V was cut by 1 base and J by 7 bases, with 13 bases left in between. Germline V lookup: CDR1 SEHNR, CDR2 FQNEAQ (reference sequence). This CDR3 region has 14 residues. CDR3 residues: CASSLDVGANEAFF. The CDR3 DNA is TGTGCCAGCAGCTTAGATGTGGGGGCCAATGAAGCTTTCTTT.

The rearrangement uses TRBV2 and TRBJ1-1; D is possibly TRBD1 (5 bases). The length of the CDR3 is 13 residues. The ends were cut back, 4 bases at V and 10 bases at J, with 16 bases in the middle. Germline CDR1 reads SNHLY; CDR2 reads FYNNEI. CDR3 nucleotides: TGTGCCAGCAGTGGTTTGCAGGGAGGAGGAGCTTTCTTT. It codes for CASSGLQGGGAFF.

The chain employs TRBV5-6 and TRBJ1-3; possibly TRBD1 for D (5 bases). V dropped 3 bases and J dropped 6 bases, with 25 bases sitting between them. Per the germline V gene, CDR1 is SGHDT and CDR2 is YYEEEE. The CDR3 covers 18 residues. CDR3 residues: CASSSREVYGVLSNTIYF. Written as DNA, the CDR3 is TGTGCCAGCAGCTCCAGGGAGGTGTACGGAGTCTTATCAAACACCATATATTTT.

The CDR3 DNA reads TGTGCCAGCAGCGGGGACAGGGGACAGTCTGGGGCCAACGTCCTGACTTTC. This codes for CASSGDRGQSGANVLTF. The V gene is TRBV9, the J gene TRBJ2-6; the match to TRBD1 covers 10 bases. With V trimmed by 3 bases and J by 1 base, 4 bases remained unmatched. This CDR3 is built from 17 residues. Germline CDR1 SGDLS, CDR2 YYNGEE.

This clone is a singleton in its sample. The chain employs TRBV4-3 and TRBJ1-5; the D is unclear. With 0 bases removed from V and 2 bases from J, the gap between germline ends came to 5 bases. The CDR3 loop spans 14 amino acids. Germline CDR1 LGHNA, CDR2 YSLEER. This chain's CDR3 is CASSQEPGNQPQHF. The CDR3 DNA reads TGCGCCAGCAGCCAAGAACCAGGCAATCAGCCCCAGCATTTT.

This clone was found a few times. This chain joins TRBV27 and TRBJ2-7; TRBD1 is a possible D gene (6 bases). The germline V gene has CDR1 MNHEY and CDR2 SMNVEV (reference sequence). This CDR3 has 14 amino acids. Deletions cut 2 bases from V and 0 bases from J, with 8 bases between. In nucleotides, the CDR3 is TGTGCCAGCAGTTTAACAGGGTCCTCCTACGAGCAGTACTTC. Its translation: CASSLTGSSYEQYF.

The rearrangement joins TRBV7-9 to TRBJ2-1, with D possibly being TRBD2 (6 bases). There are 16 residues in the CDR3. Germline lookup yields CDR1 SEHNR and CDR2 FQNEAQ (reference sequence). V was clipped by 5 bases and J by 8 bases, with 22 bases between them. In DNA form, the CDR3 reads TGTGCCAGCAGCCAAAAGGTTGGACTAACGAGCCATGAGCAGTTCTTC. This encodes CASSQKVGLTSHEQFF.

The chain recombines TRBV11-3 with TRBJ2-3, with 8 positions matching TRBD2. Germline V lookup: CDR1 SGHNT, CDR2 YENEEA. Losses at the gene ends were 5 bases for V and 6 bases for J; bases not matched to a gene: 4. The CDR3 runs to 13 residues. The CDR3 nucleotides read TGTGCCAGCAGCCGGGGGGGCTTCGATACGCAGTATTTT. This codes for CASSRGGFDTQYF.

J is TRBJ1-2 and V is TRBV6-5; D might be TRBD1 (5 bases). This CDR3 spans 11 amino acids. V was cut by 5 bases and J by 5 bases, with 6 bases left in between. Germline lookup yields CDR1 MNHEY and CDR2 SVGAGI. The CDR3 loop reads CASSQGYGYTF. The CDR3 DNA reads TGTGCCAGCAGTCAGGGTTATGGCTACACCTTC.

The V call is TRBV18, the J call TRBJ2-5; D perhaps matches TRBD2 (7 bases). V lost 3 bases to trimming and J lost 2 bases, with 19 bases between them. The germline gives CDR1 KGHSH, CDR2 LQKENI. The length of the CDR3 is 17 residues. The CDR3: CASSPVNSAGAQETQYF. The CDR3 DNA follows: TGTGCCAGCTCACCTGTAAACTCCGCGGGGGCTCAAGAGACCCAGTACTTC.

This chain joins TRBV29-1 and TRBJ2-1, with 7 bases identical to TRBD1. Germline assignment: CDR1 SQVTM and CDR2 ANQGSEA. The V gene end was trimmed by 8 bases and the J gene end by 0 bases; junction bases not matched to a gene: 4. The CDR3 contains 13 residues. CDR3 sequence reads: CSYGDSSYNEQFF. As DNA, the CDR3 is TGCAGCTACGGGGACAGCTCCTACAATGAGCAGTTCTTC.

The V gene is TRBV5-1, the J gene TRBJ2-2; TRBD2 is a possible D gene (6 bases). Germline CDR1 reads SGHRS; CDR2 reads YFSETQ. Trimming cost V 2 bases and J 4 bases, with 15 bases left between them. The CDR3 has 16 residues. CDR3 in DNA: TGCGCCAGCAGCTTAGGGTACGGGAGTGTCACCGGGGAGCTGTTTTTT. This codes for CASSLGYGSVTGELFF.

This chain connects TRBV5-1 to TRBJ2-1; tentatively, D is TRBD2 (5 bases). The CDR3 runs 17 residues. Trimming removed 1 base from V and 2 bases from J, with 16 bases in between. Germline values: CDR1 SGHRS, CDR2 YFSETQ. The CDR3: CASSLLSGIGAYNEQFF. The CDR3, as DNA: TGCGCCAGCAGCTTGCTTTCCGGGATCGGGGCCTACAATGAGCAGTTCTTC. The full variable domain, in which reference TRBV5-1 and TRBJ2-1 provide the parts outside the CDR3, is KAGVTQTPRYLIKTRGQQVTLSCSPISGHRSVSWYQQTPGQGLQFLFEYFSETQRNKGNFPGRFSGRQFSNSRSEMNVSTLELGDSALYLCASSLLSGIGAYNEQFFGPGTRLTVL.

The rearrangement joins TRBV6-1 to TRBJ1-1; D might be TRBD1 (5 bases). The CDR3 runs to 13 residues. The germline gives CDR1 MNHNS, CDR2 SASEGT. V lost 5 bases to trimming and J lost 1 base, with 8 bases between them. The CDR3 spells CASSLGQNTEAFF. The CDR3 DNA reads TGTGCCAGCAGTCTTGGACAGAACACTGAAGCTTTCTTT.

The CDR3 DNA sequence: TGTGCCAGCAGTGAAGACAAAGAGACCCAGTACTTC. This gives the protein CASSEDKETQYF. The chain carries TRBV2 and TRBJ2-5; D is unresolved. The CDR3 consists of 12 residues. The V end lost 1 base, the J end lost 3 bases, and 3 bases lay between the germline ends. Germline V gives CDR1 SNHLY, CDR2 FYNNEI.

This rearrangement joins TRBV7-9 to TRBJ1-2, with 9 bases lining up with TRBD1. The CDR3 loop spans 16 amino acids. The V and J ends lost 5 bases and 6 bases, in that order; junction bases with no gene match: 13. Germline lookup yields CDR1 SEHNR and CDR2 FQNEAQ (reference sequence). CDR3 coding DNA: TGTGCCAGCAGCCCGCTCGCCGGGACAGGGTATAATGGCTACACCTTC. This gives the protein CASSPLAGTGYNGYTF.

This chain links TRBV6-6 with TRBJ1-1; 8 bases agree with TRBD1. Germline V gene lookup returns CDR1 MNHNY and CDR2 SVGAGI (reference sequence). This CDR3 spans 14 amino acids. With 6 bases clipped from V and 0 bases from J, the junction kept 3 bases outside the gene matches. The CDR3 spells CASRGQELNTEAFF. In DNA form, the CDR3 reads TGTGCCAGCAGGGGACAGGAATTGAACACTGAAGCTTTCTTT.

This clone has a single count. V is TRBV7-9 and J is TRBJ2-1; D ambiguous. V was pared by 4 bases and J by 7 bases, with 8 bases between. This CDR3 is 12 amino acids long. Germline CDR1 SEHNR, CDR2 FQNEAQ (reference sequence). In nucleotides, the CDR3 is TGTGCCAGCAGCTCCCACCGGAATGAGCAGTTCTTC. Protein sequence: CASSSHRNEQFF.

The V gene is TRBV5-1, the J gene TRBJ1-1; maybe TRBD1 (6 bases). The V and J ends lost 4 bases and 2 bases respectively, with 15 bases between them. The CDR3 extends over 15 amino acids. CDR1 and CDR2 from the germline V gene are SGHRS and YFSETQ. CDR3 sequence: CASSAGEGTNTEAFF. For the CDR3, the DNA is TGCGCCAGCAGCGCAGGGGAAGGGACCAACACTGAAGCTTTCTTT.

The V and J genes are TRBV25-1 and TRBJ1-4; D gene unclear. Germline loops: CDR1 MGHDK, CDR2 SYGVNS. The V end was cut by 1 base, the J end by 7 bases, with 13 bases between. The CDR3 is 15 amino acids. The CDR3 DNA sequence: TGTGCCAGCAGTGAATTGGCAGGACTGGCTGAAAAACTGTTTTTT. Translated, it gives CASSELAGLAEKLFF.

This clone occurred once. This rearrangement joins TRBV2 to TRBJ1-1; D remains ambiguous. The V gene lost 0 bases and the J gene lost 5 bases, with 13 bases spanning the gap. Per the germline V gene, CDR1 is SNHLY and CDR2 is FYNNEI. The CDR3 covers 15 residues. The CDR3 loop reads CASSEALIRGTEAFF. CDR3 nucleotides: TGTGCCAGCAGTGAAGCCCTGATCCGGGGTACTGAAGCTTTCTTT.